The T cell receptor beta chain described here comes from a study of vaccination effects on CD4 cells after COVID-19 (dated by TCRdb to between 2020 and 2023). Notes on the research overall: In the ViraFEST assay, PBMC were stimulated with viral peptide pools, and TCR sequencing was then used to find antigen-specific CD4+ T cell clonotypes based on their expansion. Across the study, the median time from the second dose to post-vaccine sampling was 72 days (range 14 to 241). The full study included some 10 COVID-19 convalescent patients and several SARS-CoV-2-naive healthy vaccine recipients. Roughly 2 million PBMC per well were cultured in IMDM with 5% human AB serum, 9 to 10 IU/ml IL-2 and gentamicin, plus 10 ug/ml peptides. Cultures from other donors in the study were sequenced using the Oncomine TCR Beta short-read assay on an Illumina iSeq 100. SARS-CoV-2 spike-specific CD4+ TCR repertoires were compared before and after mRNA vaccination in COVID-19 convalescent patients and in infection-naive vaccine recipients. General study outcomes and caveats: Marked clonal contraction was observed in both infection-induced and vaccine-induced clones at late post-vaccination timepoints, consistent with waning T cell responses. Among healthy vaccine recipients, nearly all vaccine-induced clones were SARS-CoV-2 mono-reactive, and only 1 of 255 was cross-reactive with common cold coronaviruses. Only a small number of convalescent patients were included, and no early post-infection timepoints were available, which limited the study.

V was cut back by 5 bases and J by 7 bases, leaving a gap of 12 bases between them. CDR1 LNHDA and CDR2 SQIVND were looked up in the germline V gene (reference sequence). From its cysteine to its phenylalanine, the CDR3 spans 13 amino acids. Only the CDR3 DNA is retained, 39 bases long and in frame from the first base. After around 11 days of culture, CD4+ T cells were isolated with the EasySep CD4+ T cell isolation kit. Two doses of either the BNT162b2 or the mRNA-1273 mRNA SARS-CoV-2 vaccine were administered to participants. The absence of prior SARS-CoV-2 infection in healthy vaccine recipients was confirmed by negative nucleocapsid antibodies before and after vaccination. Half of the culture medium was replaced with fresh IL-2-containing medium on days 3 and 7. Unless noted otherwise, every peptide stimulation condition was grown in triplicate wells. PBMC were separated from whole blood using Ficoll-Paque Plus gradient centrifugation and were then either cryopreserved at -140C or used fresh. The QIAamp micro DNA kit was used to extract genomic DNA from the cultured CD4+ T cells.

The library was obtained by the immunoSEQ multiplex PCR assay. DNA from the cultured, isolated CD4+ T cells was subjected to TCR beta CDR3 sequencing. The authors' analysis ran thus. The analysis removed non-productive TCR sequences, trimmed reads to the CDR3 region, and retained only CDR3s that were 7 or more amino acids long. Antigen-specific clonotypes were identified with the MANAFEST web app by comparing expansion in peptide wells against reference cultures. For clones to be considered positive, expansion at FDR<0.05 versus reference and all other wells, an odds ratio above 5, and a frequency above 0.1% in two replicate wells were required. A clonotype was defined as cross-reactive if the clonotype was significantly expanded both in SARS-CoV-2 spike wells and in at least one common cold coronavirus spike condition. CDR3 similarity was assessed by Levenshtein distance using the stringdist R package, and unrooted trees were constructed with ape in R 3.6.1. TCRdb re-hosts the immuneACCESS table, in-frame sequences only. Its copies lack some clones; in the studies checked, an unresolved V gene accounts for under half of them, and the cause for the rest is not known. That table is the source of V, J and clone size, and D and trimming were worked out from the DNA. The sample table contains 45,000 or so clones; only one count was recorded for under 80% of them. The ten biggest clones cover 7% of the sample.

Note on this clone: This receptor's antigen is unknown. Per-base qualities were not stored, and no clone one base away is much larger.

The sequence was collected from a human donor who received a COVID-19 vaccine. The sample in question was CD4+ T cells from PBMCs cultured without peptide, obtained after COVID-19 vaccination. Recombination connected TRBV19 to TRBJ1-5; perhaps TRBD1 is the D gene, with 5 bases matching. CDR3 loop: CASSREGLQPQHF. The DNA is as follows: TGTGCCAGTAGTCGAGAGGGGTTGCAGCCCCAGCATTTT.